This T cell receptor (beta chain) appears in the sequencing data of a study of blood T cell repertoires in COVID-19. Generated by immunoSEQ multiplex PCR, the TCRdb table keeps only in-frame clones and is missing some. This repertoire shows approximately 70,000 clones, about 80% found once; its top ten account for about 18%. Per germline, CDR1 WSHSY and CDR2 SAAADI. The CDR3 consists of 13 residues. Deletions cut 3 bases from V and 10 bases from J, with 15 bases between. Sequencing input: peripheral blood. This chain connects TRBV10-2 to TRBJ1-1; no clear D. The clonotype was recovered from a man in his 70s who had recovered from COVID-19. This CDR3 is CASSEAARWAAFF. The CDR3 bases are TGCGCCAGCAGTGAAGCCGCCCGTTGGGCAGCTTTCTTT.